This T cell receptor (beta chain) was found in a study of cytomegalovirus exposure and HLA in healthy donors. Study findings and constraints: The listing of 150 to 200 TCR beta chains classed them as cytomegalovirus-associated.

About this clone: Its antigen remains unidentified.

V was clipped by 7 bases and J by 6 bases, with 19 bases between them. The CDR3 runs 14 residues. Germline lookup yields CDR1 SNHLY and CDR2 FYNNEI. Produced via immunoSEQ multiplex PCR; TCRdb's table is partial and in-frame only. This table holds under 250,000 clones, roughly 83% found once. This TCR was sampled from a woman in her late teens or twenties in good health and CMV-seronegative. The gene calls are TRBV2 and TRBJ2-7; possible D gene TRBD2, 6 bases. Sequencing was performed on PBMCs. The CDR3 protein is CASNHPGVSVEQYF. In nucleotides, the CDR3 is TGTGCCAGCAATCACCCGGGGGTCTCGGTCGAGCAGTACTTC.